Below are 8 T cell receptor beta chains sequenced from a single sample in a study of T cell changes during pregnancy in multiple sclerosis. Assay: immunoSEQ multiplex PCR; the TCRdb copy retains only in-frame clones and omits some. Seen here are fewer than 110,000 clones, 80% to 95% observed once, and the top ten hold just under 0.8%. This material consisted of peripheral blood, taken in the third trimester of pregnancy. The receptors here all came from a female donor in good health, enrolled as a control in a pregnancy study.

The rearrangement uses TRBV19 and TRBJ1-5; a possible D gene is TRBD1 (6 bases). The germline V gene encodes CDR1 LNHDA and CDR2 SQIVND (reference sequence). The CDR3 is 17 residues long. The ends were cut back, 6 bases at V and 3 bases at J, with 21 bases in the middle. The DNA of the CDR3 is TGTGCCAGTAGACCCAGGGGCCAGGGGAGGGTCAATCAGCCCCAGCATTTT. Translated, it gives CASRPRGQGRVNQPQHF.

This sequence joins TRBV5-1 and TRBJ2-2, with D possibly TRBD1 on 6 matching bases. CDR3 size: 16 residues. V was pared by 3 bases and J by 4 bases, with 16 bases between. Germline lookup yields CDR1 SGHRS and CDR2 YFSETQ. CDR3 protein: CASSSQGRGGTGELFF. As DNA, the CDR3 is TGCGCCAGCAGCTCTCAGGGCAGGGGTGGCACCGGGGAGCTGTTTTTT.

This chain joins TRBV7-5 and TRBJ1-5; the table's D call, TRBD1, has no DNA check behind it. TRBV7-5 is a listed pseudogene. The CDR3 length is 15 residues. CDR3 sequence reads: CARSPDRGKCLSQHF. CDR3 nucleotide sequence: TGTGCCAGAAGCCCGGACAGGGGCAAATGTTTATCCCAGCATTTT.

The CDR3, as DNA: TGTGCCAGCGGCCCCAAAAGGACACCCGGGCGGCCCCAGCATTTT. Translation: CASGPKRTPGRPQHF. The genes are TRBV12-1 and TRBJ1-5; TRBD1, the D gene given by the table, was not confirmed from the DNA. TRBV12-1 is noted as a pseudogene. CDR3 length: 15 amino acids.

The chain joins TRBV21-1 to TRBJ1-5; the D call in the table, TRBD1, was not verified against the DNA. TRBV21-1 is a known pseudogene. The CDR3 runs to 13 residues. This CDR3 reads CARTGGSDQPQHF. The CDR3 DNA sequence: TGTGCCCGAACAGGGGGTTCCGATCAGCCCCAGCATTTT.

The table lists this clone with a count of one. The CDR3 region has the DNA TGTGCCAGCAGCTCCGGTCAGGGGGCAACCCTCGGGGATACGCAGTATTTT. Protein sequence: CASSSGQGATLGDTQYF. The chain employs TRBV11-3 and TRBJ2-3, with 8 bases aligning to TRBD1. The CDR3 length is 17 residues. Germline CDR1 and CDR2: SGHNT and YENEEA. The trim removed 4 bases at V and 6 bases at J, leaving 15 bases unmatched.

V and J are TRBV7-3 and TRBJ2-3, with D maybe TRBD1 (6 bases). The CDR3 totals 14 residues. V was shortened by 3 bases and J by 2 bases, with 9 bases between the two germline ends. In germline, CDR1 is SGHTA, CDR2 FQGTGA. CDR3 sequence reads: CASSFSGATDTQYF. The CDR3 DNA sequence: TGTGCCAGCAGCTTCTCAGGGGCCACAGATACGCAGTATTTT. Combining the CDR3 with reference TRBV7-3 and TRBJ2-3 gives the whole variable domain GAGVSQTPSNKVTEKGKYVELRCDPISGHTALYWYRQSLGQGPEFLIYFQGTGAADDSGLPNDRFFAVRPEGSVSTLKIQRTERGDSAVYLCASSFSGATDTQYFGPGTRLTVL.

The CDR3 spells CASSMASGAGGDTQYF. The CDR3 DNA is TGTGCCAGTAGTATGGCTAGCGGGGCTGGAGGAGATACGCAGTATTTT. The gene calls are TRBV19 and TRBJ2-3; 9 bases agree with TRBD2. V shed 3 bases, J shed 5 bases, and the junction held 9 bases outside the gene matches. The germline CDR1 and CDR2 sequences are LNHDA and SQIVND (reference sequence). This CDR3 is 16 amino acids long.